The 12 T cell receptor beta chains given below trace back to one sample, sequenced in a study of early T cells in non-severe SARS-CoV-2 infection. MiXCR, applied by TCRdb to the 5' RACE reads, yields one record per CDR3 protein. The repertoire holds approximately 52,000 distinct CDR3 sequences, with about 16% as singletons. This sample comprised whole blood, obtained at baseline. The receptors come from an adult who was a healthcare worker with PCR-confirmed SARS-CoV-2 infection or an uninfected control (not recorded which).

In nucleotides, the CDR3 is TGCGCCAGCAGCTCTAGGGGGAGAGGCATTCAGTACTTC. This sequence encodes CASSSRGRGIQYF. The J gene is TRBJ2-4, the V gene TRBV5-1, with D maybe TRBD1 (6 bases). CDR3 length equals 13 residues. V was cut by 3 bases and J by 9 bases, with 13 bases left in between. Germline CDR1 reads SGHRS; CDR2 reads YFSETQ.

Only a few counts were recorded for this clonotype. The chain links TRBV11-2 to TRBJ1-1; D is possibly TRBD1 (5 bases). CDR3 size: 14 residues. Trimming stripped 2 bases from V and 1 base from J, with 8 bases between. CDR1 and CDR2 from the germline V gene are SGHAT and FQNNGV. CDR3 loop: CASSLMDKNTEAFF. The DNA for the CDR3 is TGTGCCAGCAGCTTAATGGACAAGAACACTGAAGCTTTCTTT.

This clonotype was recorded a few times. The V gene is TRBV12-3 or TRBV12-4, the J gene TRBJ2-2; the D gene is possibly TRBD1 (5 bases). Trimming stripped 4 bases from V and 6 bases from J, with 9 bases between. CDR3 size: 13 residues. The CDR3 DNA is TGTGCCAGCAGTTCCCCAGGGCCCGGGGAGCTGTTTTTT. As protein: CASSSPGPGELFF.

There are a few counts of this clonotype. The V call is TRBV29-1, the J call TRBJ1-1; D gene unclear. Germline CDR1 is SQVTM and CDR2 is ANQGSEA. V lost 7 bases to trimming and J lost 1 base, with 13 bases between them. CDR3 size: 13 residues. The CDR3 sequence: CSGSEGSNTEAFF. Here the CDR3 DNA reads TGCAGCGGCTCGGAGGGCTCGAACACTGAAGCTTTCTTT. Complete variable domain (other parts from reference TRBV29-1 and TRBJ1-1): SAVISQKPSRDICQRGTSLTIQCQVDSQVTMMFWYRQQPGQSLTLIATANQGSEATYESGFVIDKFPISRPNLTFSTLTVSNMSPEDSSIYLCSGSEGSNTEAFFGQGTRLTVV.

This clonotype was recorded a few times. The chain recombines TRBV19 with TRBJ2-3, with 10 bases that match TRBD1. The junction had 4 bases not matched to a gene; V was cut back by 3 bases and J by 7 bases. CDR3 length: 14 residues. The germline V gene encodes CDR1 LNHDA and CDR2 SQIVND (reference sequence). The CDR3 coding sequence is TGTGCCAGTAGTATGTGGACAGGGGGGAATACGCAGTATTTT. Encoded protein: CASSMWTGGNTQYF.

This clonotype was detected only a few times. CDR3 nucleotides: TGTGCCAGCAGCTATCAATCGAGAAAATCGGGCGAGCAGTACTTC. It codes for CASSYQSRKSGEQYF. The V gene is TRBV3-1, the J gene TRBJ2-7; D gene unclear. V was shortened by 5 bases and J by 6 bases, with 20 bases between the two germline ends. Germline V CDR1 and CDR2: LGHDT, YNNKEL (reference sequence). This CDR3 has 15 amino acids.

This clonotype has at least ten counts. The genes are TRBV7-9 and TRBJ1-5; D gene ambiguous. V was clipped by 1 base and J by 8 bases, with 9 bases between them. Germline V gives CDR1 SEHNR, CDR2 FQNEAQ (reference sequence). This CDR3 contains 13 residues. The DNA of the CDR3 is TGTGCCAGCAGCTTAGGCGCAGTGGAGCCCCAGCATTTT. This sequence encodes CASSLGAVEPQHF.

This clonotype has at least ten counts. This sequence joins TRBV7-9 and TRBJ1-5; the match to TRBD1 covers 10 bases. The germline V gene has CDR1 SEHNR and CDR2 FQNEAQ (reference sequence). Trimming at V came to 5 bases and at J to 6 bases, leaving 13 bases not matched to a gene. The length of the CDR3 is 17 residues. The CDR3 loop reads CASSPGTGVQVVQPQHF. The CDR3 DNA is TGTGCCAGCAGCCCTGGGACAGGGGTTCAGGTAGTTCAGCCCCAGCATTTT.

V is TRBV28 and J is TRBJ2-7; D assignment may be TRBD1 or TRBD2 (5 bases each). Germline V gene sequence: CDR1 MDHEN, CDR2 SYDVKM. This CDR3 has 12 residues. Trimming shortened V by 4 bases and J by 6 bases, and 10 bases separated the two germline ends. Here the CDR3 reads CASSSSGTEQYF. The CDR3 DNA sequence: TGTGCCAGCAGTTCCTCGGGGACCGAGCAGTACTTC. The whole variable domain, filled in from reference TRBV28 and TRBJ2-7, reads DVKVTQSSRYLVKRTGEKVFLECVQDMDHENMFWYRQDPGLGLRLIYFSYDVKMKEKGDIPEGYSVSREKKERFSLILESASTNQTSMYLCASSSSGTEQYFGPGTRLTVT.

The chain uses TRBV6-2 or TRBV6-3 and TRBJ1-6; D call uncertain. CDR1 is MNHEY, CDR2 SVGEGT, per germline. The CDR3 is made up of 16 amino acids. Trimming cost V 6 bases and J 0 bases, with 12 bases left between them. This CDR3 is CASSIGPSSYNSPLHF. CDR3 DNA sequence: TGTGCCAGCAGCATCGGGCCGAGCTCCTATAATTCACCCCTCCACTTT.

This clonotype was observed many times. The chain is built from TRBV29-1 and TRBJ2-3; 9 nucleotides agree with TRBD1. The CDR3 covers 12 residues. The germline V gene encodes CDR1 SQVTM and CDR2 ANQGSEA. CDR3 region: CGGQGYTDTQYF. CDR3 DNA: TGCGGTGGACAGGGGTACACAGATACGCAGTATTTT.

This chain joins TRBV7-2 and TRBJ1-1, with a possible D match to TRBD1 (6 bases). Trimming pared 1 base from V and 3 bases from J, leaving 12 bases between. The CDR3 is 15 amino acids. Per the germline V gene, CDR1 is SGHTA and CDR2 is FQGNSA. The CDR3 region has the DNA TGTGCCAGCAGCTTAGGAGGGGGGGTATACACTGAAGCTTTCTTT. Its protein product is CASSLGGGVYTEAFF.